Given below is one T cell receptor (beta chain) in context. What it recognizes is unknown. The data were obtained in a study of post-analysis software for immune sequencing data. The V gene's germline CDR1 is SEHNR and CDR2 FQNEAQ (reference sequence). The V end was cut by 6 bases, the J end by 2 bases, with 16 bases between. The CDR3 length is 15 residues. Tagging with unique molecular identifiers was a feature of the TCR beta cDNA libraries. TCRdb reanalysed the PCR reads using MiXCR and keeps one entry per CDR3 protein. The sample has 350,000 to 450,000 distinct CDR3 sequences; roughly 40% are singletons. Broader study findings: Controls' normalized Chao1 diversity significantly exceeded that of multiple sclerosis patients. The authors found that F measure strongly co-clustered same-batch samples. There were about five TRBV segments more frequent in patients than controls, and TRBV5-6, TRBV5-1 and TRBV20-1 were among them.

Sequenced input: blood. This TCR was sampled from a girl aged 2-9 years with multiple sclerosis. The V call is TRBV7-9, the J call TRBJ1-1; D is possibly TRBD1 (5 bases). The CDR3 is CASSLIPGRNTEAFF. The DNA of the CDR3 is TGTGCCAGCAGTCTAATTCCGGGACGAAACACTGAAGCTTTCTTT.